The rows below give T cell receptor beta chains drawn from one sample of a study of blood T cell repertoires in COVID-19. TCRdb's copy holds only in-frame clones and misses some; the assay was immunoSEQ multiplex PCR. This sample has more than 250,000 clones, with around 86% found just once. The sequenced material came from peripheral blood. The source is a man aged 45-60 years with active or convalescent COVID-19. The CDR3 runs from the conserved cysteine through the conserved F or W. The order of the fields is CDR3 protein, CDR3 DNA, V gene, clone size, D gene, J gene. D genes are given only for firm matches. Only part of the rows carry a size: once, few, many, or a class if the clone is expanded.

CDR3aa: CASSRGELPYNEQFF
CDR3nt: TGTGCCAGCAGTCGAGGGGAGCTCCCCTACAATGAGCAGTTCTTC
v_gene: TRBV6-6
abundance: .
d_gene: .
j_gene: TRBJ2-1

CDR3aa: CASSGLLTKNTEAFF
CDR3nt: TGTGCCAGCAGTGGGCTCCTTACAAAGAACACTGAAGCTTTCTTT
v_gene: TRBV2
abundance: .
d_gene: .
j_gene: TRBJ1-1

CDR3aa: CASSSSDRSSYNEQFF
CDR3nt: TGTGCCAGCAGTTCGTCGGACAGGAGCTCCTACAATGAGCAGTTCTTC
v_gene: TRBV6-6
abundance: .
d_gene: TRBD1
j_gene: TRBJ2-1

CDR3aa: CASRSWGQSNYGYTF
CDR3nt: TGTGCCAGCCGTTCATGGGGACAGTCTAACTATGGCTACACCTTC
v_gene: TRBV5-4
abundance: .
d_gene: TRBD1
j_gene: TRBJ1-2

CDR3aa: CASSRRGLWEKLNRNEQYF
CDR3nt: TGCGCCAGCAGCCGCAGGGGGCTTTGGGAGAAACTGAACCGGAACGAGCAGTACTTC
v_gene: TRBV4-1
abundance: .
d_gene: TRBD1
j_gene: TRBJ2-7

CDR3aa: CASRSISFSYNEQFF
CDR3nt: TGTGCCAGCCGTTCTATAAGCTTCTCCTACAATGAGCAGTTCTTC
v_gene: TRBV6-2/TRBV6-3
abundance: .
d_gene: .
j_gene: TRBJ2-1

CDR3aa: CASNPHHRDRDYGYTF
CDR3nt: TGTGCCAGCAACCCACATCACCGGGACAGGGATTATGGCTACACCTTC
v_gene: TRBV6-2/TRBV6-3
abundance: .
d_gene: TRBD1
j_gene: TRBJ1-2

CDR3aa: CAISPSTGDTSPLHF
CDR3nt: TGTGCCATCAGCCCTTCGACAGGGGACACTTCACCCCTCCACTTT
v_gene: TRBV10-3
abundance: .
d_gene: TRBD1
j_gene: TRBJ1-6

CDR3aa: CASSLRGSTEAFF
CDR3nt: TGTGCCAGCAGCTTGCGGGGGAGCACTGAAGCTTTCTTT
v_gene: TRBV5-5
abundance: once
d_gene: .
j_gene: TRBJ1-1

CDR3aa: CAWRSAGNSYEQYF
CDR3nt: TGTGCCTGGAGGTCCGCAGGAAACTCCTACGAGCAGTACTTC
v_gene: TRBV30
abundance: .
d_gene: .
j_gene: TRBJ2-7

CDR3aa: CASRVGGDQPQHF
CDR3nt: TGTGCCAGCAGAGTAGGAGGTGATCAGCCCCAGCATTTT
v_gene: TRBV2
abundance: .
d_gene: .
j_gene: TRBJ1-5

CDR3aa: CASSGDRGYGYTF
CDR3nt: TGTGCCAGCAGCGGGGACAGGGGTTATGGCTACACCTTC
v_gene: TRBV7-2
abundance: once
d_gene: TRBD1
j_gene: TRBJ1-2

CDR3aa: CASILDRGINTGELFF
CDR3nt: TGTGCCAGCATCCTGGACAGGGGGATAAACACCGGGGAGCTGTTTTTT
v_gene: TRBV2
abundance: .
d_gene: TRBD1
j_gene: TRBJ2-2

CDR3aa: CASSILGSGSSQPQHF
CDR3nt: TGTGCCAGTAGTATACTCGGCTCGGGATCAAGTCAGCCCCAGCATTTT
v_gene: TRBV19
abundance: .
d_gene: .
j_gene: TRBJ1-5

CDR3aa: CASRIPTGGADGYTF
CDR3nt: TGTGCCAGCCGCATCCCCACAGGGGGCGCAGACGGCTACACCTTC
v_gene: TRBV28
abundance: .
d_gene: TRBD1
j_gene: TRBJ1-2

CDR3aa: CASSLGSGLIAAEKLFF
CDR3nt: TGTGCCAGCAGTTTAGGGTCCGGACTCATAGCCGCGGAAAAACTGTTTTTT
v_gene: TRBV28
abundance: .
d_gene: .
j_gene: TRBJ1-4

CDR3aa: CASSLRGNYEQYF
CDR3nt: TGTGCTAGCTCCCTTCGGGGGAACTACGAGCAGTACTTC
v_gene: TRBV7-7
abundance: .
d_gene: .
j_gene: TRBJ2-7

CDR3aa: CASVPGQRLYEQYF
CDR3nt: TGTGCCAGCGTCCCGGGACAGCGGTTGTACGAGCAGTACTTC
v_gene: TRBV28
abundance: .
d_gene: TRBD1
j_gene: TRBJ2-7

CDR3aa: CAWKVGRYSSYEQYF
CDR3nt: TGTGCCTGGAAGGTCGGGAGATATAGCTCCTACGAGCAGTACTTC
v_gene: TRBV30
abundance: .
d_gene: .
j_gene: TRBJ2-7

CDR3aa: CASTPGGGGLSNQPQHF
CDR3nt: TGTGCCAGCACCCCGGGTGGGGGCGGCCTAAGCAATCAGCCCCAGCATTTT
v_gene: TRBV28
abundance: few
d_gene: .
j_gene: TRBJ1-5

CDR3aa: CASSLIQFTGELFF
CDR3nt: TGTGCCAGCAGTCTCATACAATTCACCGGGGAGCTGTTTTTT
v_gene: TRBV28
abundance: .
d_gene: .
j_gene: TRBJ2-2

CDR3aa: CASSRLAGGLEQYF
CDR3nt: TGTGCCAGCAGCCGACTAGCGGGGGGGCTCGAGCAGTACTTC
v_gene: TRBV6-5
abundance: .
d_gene: TRBD2
j_gene: TRBJ2-7

CDR3aa: CATSDSSGDRLYGYTF
CDR3nt: TGTGCCACCAGTGATTCCTCCGGGGACAGACTCTATGGCTACACCTTC
v_gene: TRBV24-1
abundance: .
d_gene: TRBD1
j_gene: TRBJ1-2

CDR3aa: CASKSGTSNTEAFF
CDR3nt: TGTGCCAGCAAAAGCGGGACGTCAAACACTGAAGCTTTCTTT
v_gene: TRBV2
abundance: .
d_gene: .
j_gene: TRBJ1-1

CDR3aa: CASSAYQTGGAGYGYTF
CDR3nt: TGTGCCAGTAGTGCCTACCAGACAGGGGGCGCGGGCTATGGCTACACCTTC
v_gene: TRBV19
abundance: .
d_gene: TRBD1
j_gene: TRBJ1-2

CDR3aa: CASSSTGDYGYTF
CDR3nt: TGTGCCAGCAGCTCGACAGGGGACTATGGCTACACCTTC
v_gene: TRBV7-9
abundance: .
d_gene: TRBD1
j_gene: TRBJ1-2

CDR3aa: CASSALMAGGYDEKLFF
CDR3nt: TGTGCCAGCAGTGCTCTCATGGCCGGAGGGTACGATGAAAAACTGTTTTTT
v_gene: TRBV6-1
abundance: .
d_gene: .
j_gene: TRBJ1-4

CDR3aa: CATSDHTITGELFF
CDR3nt: TGTGCCACCAGTGATCATACTATAACCGGGGAGCTGTTTTTT
v_gene: TRBV24-1
abundance: .
d_gene: .
j_gene: TRBJ2-2

CDR3aa: CASSSSLAPLSYEQYF
CDR3nt: TGTGCCAGCAGTTCCTCTTTAGCCCCGCTCTCCTACGAGCAGTACTTC
v_gene: TRBV28
abundance: .
d_gene: .
j_gene: TRBJ2-7

CDR3aa: CASSPLGRDGYTF
CDR3nt: TGTGCCAGCAGTCCCTTGGGGAGGGATGGCTACACCTTC
v_gene: TRBV27
abundance: .
d_gene: .
j_gene: TRBJ1-2

CDR3aa: CASSLRPGGQGNYGYTF
CDR3nt: TGTGCCAGCAGCCTTAGACCGGGGGGACAGGGGAACTATGGCTACACCTTC
v_gene: TRBV7-9
abundance: .
d_gene: TRBD1
j_gene: TRBJ1-2

CDR3aa: CASSRASGVENTEAFF
CDR3nt: TGCGCCAGCAGTCGCGCTTCAGGGGTCGAGAACACTGAAGCTTTCTTT
v_gene: TRBV5-1
abundance: .
d_gene: .
j_gene: TRBJ1-1

CDR3aa: CASRLQGAYEAFF
CDR3nt: TGTGCCAGCAGGTTACAGGGGGCCTATGAAGCTTTCTTT
v_gene: TRBV28
abundance: .
d_gene: TRBD1
j_gene: TRBJ1-1

CDR3aa: CASTEQAGANVLTF
CDR3nt: TGTGCCAGTACAGAACAGGCTGGGGCCAACGTCCTGACTTTC
v_gene: TRBV19
abundance: .
d_gene: .
j_gene: TRBJ2-6

CDR3aa: CASITASTNEKLFF
CDR3nt: TGTGCCAGCATCACAGCCTCAACTAATGAAAAACTGTTTTTT
v_gene: TRBV28
abundance: once
d_gene: .
j_gene: TRBJ1-4

CDR3aa: CATSDSAGGSAGYTF
CDR3nt: TGTGCCACCAGTGATTCTGCAGGGGGTAGTGCTGGCTACACCTTC
v_gene: TRBV24-1
abundance: .
d_gene: TRBD1
j_gene: TRBJ1-2

CDR3aa: CASSNRGDTQYF
CDR3nt: TGTGCCAGCAGCAACAGGGGAGATACGCAGTATTTT
v_gene: TRBV7-3
abundance: .
d_gene: TRBD1
j_gene: TRBJ2-3

CDR3aa: CASSHIPATIHEQFF
CDR3nt: TGTGCCAGCAGCCATATACCGGCGACTATCCATGAGCAGTTCTTC
v_gene: TRBV7-9
abundance: few
d_gene: .
j_gene: TRBJ2-1

CDR3aa: CASSYGTSGRGELFF
CDR3nt: TGTGCCAGCAGCTACGGGACTAGCGGGAGAGGGGAGCTGTTTTTT
v_gene: TRBV7-3
abundance: .
d_gene: TRBD2
j_gene: TRBJ2-2

CDR3aa: CASSTGASGNTIYF
CDR3nt: TGCGCCAGCAGCACAGGGGCCTCTGGAAACACCATATATTTT
v_gene: TRBV5-1
abundance: .
d_gene: TRBD1
j_gene: TRBJ1-3

CDR3aa: CASRWDSYNEQFF
CDR3nt: TGTGCCAGTCGATGGGACAGTTACAATGAGCAGTTCTTC
v_gene: TRBV19
abundance: .
d_gene: TRBD1
j_gene: TRBJ2-1

CDR3aa: CASSPVRREQYF
CDR3nt: TGTGCCAGCAGCCCCGTGCGGCGCGAGCAGTACTTC
v_gene: TRBV6-2/TRBV6-3
abundance: .
d_gene: .
j_gene: TRBJ2-7

CDR3aa: CASSSPTGGPVYGYTF
CDR3nt: TGTGCCAGCAGTTCCCCGACAGGGGGCCCGGTCTATGGCTACACCTTC
v_gene: TRBV6-5
abundance: few
d_gene: TRBD1
j_gene: TRBJ1-2

CDR3aa: CASSLGGYNTGELFF
CDR3nt: TGTGCCAGCAGTTTGGGGGGTTACAACACCGGGGAGCTGTTTTTT
v_gene: TRBV28
abundance: .
d_gene: .
j_gene: TRBJ2-2

CDR3aa: CASSGGQGDYGYTF
CDR3nt: TGTGCCAGCAGCGGGGGACAGGGGGATTATGGCTACACCTTC
v_gene: TRBV9
abundance: .
d_gene: TRBD1
j_gene: TRBJ1-2

CDR3aa: CASSQTGGHGYTF
CDR3nt: TGTGCCAGCAGCCAGACAGGGGGCCATGGCTACACCTTC
v_gene: TRBV6-5
abundance: .
d_gene: TRBD1
j_gene: TRBJ1-2

CDR3aa: CASSFTGGSEQYF
CDR3nt: TGTGCCAGCAGCTTCACAGGGGGTAGCGAGCAGTACTTC
v_gene: TRBV5-4
abundance: .
d_gene: TRBD1
j_gene: TRBJ2-7

CDR3aa: CASSEYQAGSYEQYF
CDR3nt: TGTGCCAGCAGTGAATATCAGGCAGGTTCCTACGAGCAGTACTTC
v_gene: TRBV25-1
abundance: .
d_gene: .
j_gene: TRBJ2-7

CDR3aa: CASSYPRGTEAFF
CDR3nt: TGTGCCAGCAGTTACCCACGGGGGACTGAAGCTTTCTTT
v_gene: TRBV6-2/TRBV6-3
abundance: .
d_gene: .
j_gene: TRBJ1-1

CDR3aa: CASSFRTGGGETQYF
CDR3nt: TGTGCCAGCAGCTTTCGGACAGGGGGCGGCGAGACCCAGTACTTC
v_gene: TRBV7-2
abundance: .
d_gene: TRBD1
j_gene: TRBJ2-5

CDR3aa: CASSQHGPGGNNQPQHF
CDR3nt: TGCGCCAGCAGCCAACATGGGCCAGGGGGAAACAATCAGCCCCAGCATTTT
v_gene: TRBV4-1
abundance: .
d_gene: TRBD1
j_gene: TRBJ1-5